This paragraph covers one T cell receptor (beta chain) sequence. With 4 bases clipped from V and 7 bases from J, the junction kept 7 bases outside the gene matches. Germline CDR1 is SGHRS and CDR2 is YFSETQ. CDR3 length equals 16 residues. While infection was still active, Seattle patients were enrolled and then followed longitudinally. The data belong to a study of blood T cell repertoires in COVID-19. About the study: The United States, Italy and Spain were the sources of the acute and convalescent COVID-19 samples.

The authors' processing: Amplification with reference gene primers provided the estimates of nucleated cell counts. The table came from immunoSEQ multiplex PCR; TCRdb's copy has only in-frame clones and leaves some out. That table supplies the V and J calls and clone size; D and trimming were determined from the DNA. This sample has about 210,000 clones; 84% occur once, and the top ten carry roughly 7.6%. The chain combines TRBV5-1 with TRBJ1-6; 11 bases map to TRBD1. Sample: peripheral blood. The receptor was isolated from a woman aged 80 or older with COVID-19, enrolled during active disease. This chain's CDR3 is CASSLAGQGANSPLHF. CDR3 in DNA: TGCGCCAGCAGCCTGGCCGGACAGGGGGCCAATTCACCCCTCCACTTT.